This T cell receptor beta chain was recorded in a study of blood T cell repertoires in COVID-19. Overall study context: Samples taken during acute and convalescent COVID-19 were collected in the United States, Italy and Spain. From T cells, B-cell-depleted T cells, or PBMCs came the material, which was cDNA or gDNA.

V dropped 5 bases and J dropped 5 bases, with 12 bases sitting between them. Per germline, CDR1 LNHDA and CDR2 SQIVND (reference sequence). This CDR3 is built from 13 residues. Per the authors' pipeline: From reference gene primer amplification, estimates of nucleated cell counts were derived. The assay was immunoSEQ multiplex PCR, and TCRdb's table has in-frame clones only and misses some. V and J calls and clone size are copied from that table; D and trimming were computed from the DNA. The profile shows about 140,000 clones, 75% to 85% of them singletons. V is TRBV19 and J is TRBJ1-1, with D possibly matching TRBD1 (6 bases). Sequencing used peripheral blood. The source is a man aged 55 to 70 with active or convalescent COVID-19. Here the CDR3 DNA reads TGTGCCAGTAGTGGCAACAGGGCTACTGAAGCTTTCTTT. Its protein product is CASSGNRATEAFF.